Reported below is one TCR beta chain. As processed by the authors: Estimated nucleated cell counts came from reference gene primer amplification. The protocol was immunoSEQ multiplex PCR, while the TCRdb copy is restricted to in-frame clones and leaves out a portion. V and J calls and clone size are copied from that table; D and trimming were computed from the DNA. The table shows more than 150,000 clones, with roughly 80% occurring only once. These data belong to a study of blood T cell repertoires in COVID-19. Study-wide context: Whether acute or convalescent, the COVID-19 samples came from the United States, Italy and Spain. From T cells, B-cell-depleted T cells, or PBMCs came the material, which was cDNA or gDNA.

Germline assignment: CDR1 SEHNR and CDR2 FQNEAQ (reference sequence). This CDR3 has 17 residues. With 2 bases clipped from V and 3 bases from J, the junction kept 12 bases outside the gene matches. The origin of this receptor is a human donor in a cohort sampled during active COVID-19. This chain joins TRBV7-9 and TRBJ2-5; 7 bases match TRBD1. Sequences were obtained from peripheral blood. CDR3 DNA sequence: TGTGCCAGCAGCTTATGGGGTCCCGGGACAGACAAAGAGACCCAGTACTTC. Its protein product is CASSLWGPGTDKETQYF.